These 32 T cell receptor beta chains came from one sample sequenced in a study of post-analysis software for immune sequencing data. Broader study findings: The study found TRBV5-6, TRBV5-1 and TRBV20-1 among 5 or 6 TRBV segments more frequent in patients than controls.

The antigens these receptors bind are not known. Libraries were made from TCR beta cDNA, and they carried unique molecular identifiers. One entry per CDR3 protein results from TCRdb running MiXCR on the PCR reads. The sample includes about 540,000 distinct CDR3 sequences, around a third of them seen just once. Sequencing was performed on blood. Receptor source: a girl aged 2 to 17 with multiple sclerosis.

The chain uses TRBV5-4 and TRBJ1-2; 12 bases are a match to TRBD1. V trimming: 0 bases; J trimming: 6 bases; junction bases outside the gene matches: 12. The CDR3 totals 18 residues. Germline V gene lookup returns CDR1 SGHNT and CDR2 YYREEE (reference sequence). The CDR3 DNA sequence: TGTGCCAGCAGCTTGGGTCCGGGACAGGGGGCGTTTTACGATGGCTACACCTTC. Its translation is CASSLGPGQGAFYDGYTF.

This chain's CDR3 is CASSAPPKNTEAFF. The CDR3 nucleotides read TGCGCCAGCAGCGCACCGCCGAAGAACACTGAAGCTTTCTTT. This rearrangement joins TRBV5-1 to TRBJ1-1; D remains unclear. V was pared by 4 bases and J by 1 base, with 11 bases between. The CDR3 runs to 14 residues. Germline V CDR1 and CDR2: SGHRS, YFSETQ.

This chain joins TRBV20-1 and TRBJ2-7, with D possibly being TRBD2 (6 bases). CDR1 and CDR2 (germline): DFQATT, SNEGSKA (reference sequence). The germline V and J ends were trimmed by 4 bases and 5 bases, with 18 bases remaining between them. This CDR3 is 14 amino acids long. CDR3 residues: CSATRAGFFHEQYF. The CDR3 DNA is TGCAGTGCTACACGGGCGGGGTTCTTCCACGAGCAGTACTTC.

The J gene is TRBJ2-3, the V gene TRBV7-9; 8 bases map to TRBD2. The CDR3 has 14 residues. V shed 4 bases and J 4 bases; nucleotides not matched to a gene: 4. The V gene's germline CDR1 is SEHNR and CDR2 FQNEAQ (reference sequence). The CDR3 region is CASSYGLASDTQYF. The CDR3 nucleotides are TGTGCCAGCAGCTATGGACTAGCCTCAGATACGCAGTATTTT.

This clonotype was picked up a small number of times. The J gene is TRBJ2-1, the V gene TRBV9; D is undetermined. The CDR3 is 15 amino acids. Trimming pared 3 bases from V and 0 bases from J, leaving 10 bases between. Germline-derived CDR1 and CDR2 are SGDLS and YYNGEE. CDR3 residues: CASSAVSSSYNEQFF. As DNA, the CDR3 is TGTGCCAGCAGCGCCGTCTCTAGCTCCTACAATGAGCAGTTCTTC. Variable domain in full (rest from reference TRBV9 and TRBJ2-1): DSGVTQTPKHLITATGQRVTLRCSPRSGDLSVYWYQQSLDQGLQFLIQYYNGEERAKGNILERFSAQQFPDLHSELNLSSLELGDSALYFCASSAVSSSYNEQFFGPGTRLTVL.

The J gene is TRBJ2-5, the V gene TRBV9; no clear D gene. The CDR3 length is 12 residues. From germline, CDR1 is SGDLS and CDR2 YYNGEE. With 4 bases removed from V and 7 bases from J, the gap between germline ends came to 11 bases. This chain's CDR3 is CASSSGGGTQYF. The CDR3 DNA is TGTGCCAGCAGCTCCGGCGGTGGGACCCAGTACTTC.

This clonotype turned up a few times. V gene TRBV15 combines with J gene TRBJ2-5; D is perhaps TRBD1 (6 bases). The V and J ends lost 0 bases and 3 bases respectively, with 14 bases between them. The CDR3 totals 16 residues. Germline V gene lookup returns CDR1 LNHNV and CDR2 YYDKDF (reference sequence). CDR3 DNA sequence: TGTGCCACCAGCAGAGATCATAGGTCAGGGGAAGAGACCCAGTACTTC. Translating it yields CATSRDHRSGEETQYF.

In DNA form, the CDR3 reads TGTGCCAGCAGCCAAGAGGGACAGGGGAGAGATACGCAGTATTTT. Protein: CASSQEGQGRDTQYF. The chain has TRBV4-2 and TRBJ2-3; TRBD1 agrees at 10 bases. After removal of 0 bases from V and 5 bases from J, the junction contained 2 bases not matched to a gene. The germline CDR1 and CDR2 sequences are LGHNA and YNFKEQ. The CDR3 length is 15 residues.

The chain has TRBV20-1 and TRBJ2-1, with 7 bases aligning to TRBD1. Germline V gene data show CDR1 as DFQATT and CDR2 as SNEGSKA (reference sequence). The V gene end was trimmed by 6 bases and the J gene end by 2 bases; junction bases not matched to a gene: 10. The CDR3 contains 15 residues. CDR3 in amino acids: CSARQGVVAYNEQFF. DNA for the CDR3: TGCAGTGCGAGACAGGGAGTAGTTGCCTACAATGAGCAGTTCTTC.

The gene calls are TRBV5-1 and TRBJ2-3, with a tentative D call TRBD1 (5 bases). V lost 2 bases, J lost 4 bases, and 14 bases lay in between. Germline CDR1 SGHRS, CDR2 YFSETQ. The CDR3 spans 15 residues. CDR3 nucleotide sequence: TGCGCCAGCAGCTTTGGCCCTGGCAGGGCAGATACGCAGTATTTT. This gives the protein CASSFGPGRADTQYF.

This clonotype turned up a few times. The chain carries TRBV9 and TRBJ2-3, with unresolved D. V gave up 2 bases and J gave up 4 bases, with 11 bases separating them. Germline V gene data show CDR1 as SGDLS and CDR2 as YYNGEE. The CDR3 runs 14 residues. The CDR3 sequence is CASSVGPTADTQYF. In DNA form, the CDR3 reads TGTGCCAGCAGCGTCGGGCCGACGGCAGATACGCAGTATTTT.

The V gene is TRBV20-1, the J gene TRBJ1-1; D perhaps matches TRBD1 (5 bases). The germline CDR1 and CDR2 sequences are DFQATT and SNEGSKA (reference sequence). The CDR3 length is 15 residues. Between the trimmed V and J ends, which lost 6 bases and 1 base, there was a span of 18 bases. CDR3 residues: CSAAGTLRSNTEAFF. The CDR3 bases are TGCAGTGCCGCGGGGACCCTGAGATCGAACACTGAAGCTTTCTTT.

This chain links TRBV7-9 with TRBJ1-2; D perhaps matches TRBD1 (5 bases). V was trimmed by 6 bases and J by 8 bases, leaving 19 bases between them. The germline CDR1 and CDR2 sequences are SEHNR and FQNEAQ (reference sequence). This CDR3 is built from 14 residues. The CDR3 DNA follows: TGTGCCAGCAGTCTAAGGTCGGGGGTCGGCGGCTACACCTTC. Translating it yields CASSLRSGVGGYTF.

The chain recombines TRBV20-1 with TRBJ1-1, with 8 nucleotides matching TRBD1. After removal of 1 base from V and 4 bases from J, the junction contained 5 bases not matched to a gene. Germline V gene sequence: CDR1 DFQATT, CDR2 SNEGSKA (reference sequence). The CDR3 has 14 amino acids. CDR3 in DNA: TGCAGTGCTAGAGTTGGACAGGGTAGCACTGAAGCTTTCTTT. Translation: CSARVGQGSTEAFF.

This clonotype has only a few counts. The gene calls are TRBV29-1 and TRBJ2-1; 14 positions agree with TRBD2. CDR1 is SQVTM, CDR2 ANQGSEA, per germline. The trim removed 5 bases at V and 5 bases at J, leaving 14 bases unmatched. This CDR3 comprises 18 residues. DNA of the CDR3: TGCAGCGTTTGGCTTGGGGTGACTAGCGGGGGGGCCCACAATGAGCAGTTCTTC. Its protein is CSVWLGVTSGGAHNEQFF.

Written as DNA, the CDR3 is TGCAGCGGGTTATGGTTTTGGGGGGCCAACGTCCTGACTTTC. Protein: CSGLWFWGANVLTF. V gene TRBV29-1 combines with J gene TRBJ2-6; D uncertain. Germline-derived CDR1 and CDR2 are SQVTM and ANQGSEA. The V gene lost 7 bases and the J gene lost 4 bases, with 14 bases spanning the gap. The CDR3 covers 14 residues.

This chain joins TRBV7-9 and TRBJ2-4; 7 bases are a match to TRBD1. From germline, CDR1 is SEHNR and CDR2 FQNEAQ (reference sequence). The CDR3 contains 14 residues. With 8 bases clipped from V and 3 bases from J, the junction kept 7 bases outside the gene matches. The CDR3 nucleotides read TGTGCCAGCCGGCCAGGGGGAGACAAAAACATTCAGTACTTC. Its translation is CASRPGGDKNIQYF.

The V and J genes are TRBV7-3 and TRBJ2-5; D perhaps matches TRBD1 (5 bases). Germline CDR1 is SGHTA and CDR2 is FQGTGA. The V and J ends lost 1 base and 0 bases respectively, with 15 bases between them. The CDR3 length is 17 residues. The CDR3 nucleotides read TGTGCCAGCAGCTTAAATGGCAGGGCTTCATACCAAGAGACCCAGTACTTC. Its translation: CASSLNGRASYQETQYF.

The rearrangement joins TRBV5-1 to TRBJ2-1; the match to TRBD2 covers 7 bases. The junction had 19 bases not matched to a gene; V was cut back by 5 bases and J by 5 bases. CDR3 length equals 18 residues. CDR1 and CDR2 from the germline V gene are SGHRS and YFSETQ. The CDR3 protein is CASRAMGFRDYLNNEQFF. CDR3 DNA: TGCGCCAGCAGAGCCATGGGTTTCCGGGACTATCTCAACAATGAGCAGTTCTTC.

This clonotype was detected once. The rearrangement joins TRBV5-1 to TRBJ1-1, with TRBD1 identical over 7 bases. J lost 8 bases, V lost 4 bases, and 8 bases had no gene match. From germline, CDR1 is SGHRS and CDR2 YFSETQ. The CDR3 has 13 residues. CDR3 residues: CASSPPGQAEAFF. CDR3 in DNA: TGCGCCAGCAGCCCCCCTGGACAGGCAGAAGCTTTCTTT.

In its sample, this clonotype was seen many times. V and J are TRBV7-2 and TRBJ2-1; D gene ambiguous. Germline lookup yields CDR1 SGHTA and CDR2 FQGNSA. Deletions cut 7 bases from V and 0 bases from J, with 7 bases between. The CDR3 sequence is 13 residues long. The CDR3 bases are TGTGCCAGCACCGCCAGCTCCTACAATGAGCAGTTCTTC. This translates into CASTASSYNEQFF.

Only a few counts were recorded for this clonotype. This chain uses TRBV5-1 with TRBJ2-3; 13 positions agree with TRBD2. The CDR3 length is 17 residues. V lost 1 base and J lost 4; bases outside the gene matches: 6. Germline lookup yields CDR1 SGHRS and CDR2 YFSETQ. The CDR3 DNA reads as TGCGCCAGCAGCTTGCCCGGGACTAGCGGGGTAGCAGATACGCAGTATTTT. This gives the protein CASSLPGTSGVADTQYF.

V gene TRBV7-2 combines with J gene TRBJ1-2; 7 nucleotides agree with TRBD1. The trim removed 1 base at V and 13 bases at J, leaving 9 bases unmatched. Germline V gives CDR1 SGHTA, CDR2 FQGNSA. The CDR3 totals 13 residues. The CDR3 loop reads CASSLEGQGVFTF. The CDR3 DNA reads TGTGCCAGCAGCTTAGAGGGGCAGGGGGTTTTCACCTTC.

The chain is built from TRBV28 and TRBJ1-1, with D maybe TRBD1 (5 bases). This CDR3 region has 13 residues. The V gene lost 3 bases and the J gene lost 4 bases, with 9 bases spanning the gap. Germline lookup yields CDR1 MDHEN and CDR2 SYDVKM. CDR3 DNA: TGTGCCAGCAGTTTGGACGGGGCCACTGAAGCTTTCTTT. This gives the protein CASSLDGATEAFF.

This clonotype was recorded a few times. The chain links TRBV6-4 to TRBJ1-1, with D uncertain. Germline V gene data show CDR1 as MRHNA and CDR2 as SNTAGT. This CDR3 has 13 amino acids. V was pared by 2 bases and J by 3 bases, with 7 bases between. Here the CDR3 reads CASSDHVDTEAFF. Written as DNA, the CDR3 is TGTGCCAGCAGTGACCACGTGGACACTGAAGCTTTCTTT.

This clonotype was picked up a small number of times. An end of the junction differs from the germline gene, which may be a read error. The gene calls are TRBV6-5 and TRBJ1-6; perhaps TRBD1 as D (6 bases). There are 13 residues in the CDR3. Germline values: CDR1 MNHEY, CDR2 SVGAGI. CDR3 nucleotides: TGTGCCAGCGGCAGGGGAGGGGATTCACACCTCCACTTT. Its protein is CASGRGGDSHLHF.

This rearrangement joins TRBV25-1 to TRBJ2-5; D is undetermined. Per germline, CDR1 MGHDK and CDR2 SYGVNS. Deletions cut 6 bases from V and 0 bases from J, with 8 bases between. CDR3 size: 13 residues. CDR3: CASREPNQETQYF. CDR3 sequence (DNA): TGTGCCAGCAGGGAACCGAACCAAGAGACCCAGTACTTC.

This clonotype has a handful of counts. The rearrangement joins TRBV20-1 to TRBJ2-1; D is perhaps TRBD2 (5 bases). Germline V gene sequence: CDR1 DFQATT, CDR2 SNEGSKA (reference sequence). Trimming took off 6 bases at V and 9 bases at J, with 12 bases between the two ends. This CDR3 comprises 11 residues. The CDR3 region is CSANIGIEQFF. The CDR3 DNA reads as TGCAGTGCAAATATCGGGATTGAGCAGTTCTTC.

CDR3 coding DNA: TGTGCCAGCAGCGTTTGGGGGGCGTCAGCCAAAAACATTCAGTACTTC. Protein product: CASSVWGASAKNIQYF. The gene calls are TRBV12-3 or TRBV12-4 and TRBJ2-4, with D tentatively TRBD1 or TRBD2 (6 bases each). The CDR3 spans 16 residues. V was pared by 6 bases and J by 0 bases, with 15 bases between.

This clonotype was observed a few times. This chain connects TRBV5-5 to TRBJ2-4; D may be TRBD1 (5 bases). Trimming pared 2 bases from V and 5 bases from J, leaving 17 bases between. This CDR3 spans 16 amino acids. The germline CDR1 and CDR2 sequences are SGHKS and YYEKEE (reference sequence). The DNA for the CDR3 is TGTGCCAGCAGCTTCCTCTCTCGCAGGGTGGAAAACATTCAGTACTTC. Translated: CASSFLSRRVENIQYF.

The V gene is TRBV7-8, the J gene TRBJ1-1; D is unresolved. Germline-derived CDR1 and CDR2 are SGHVS and FQNEAQ. This CDR3 spans 15 amino acids. V was shortened by 2 bases and J by 0 bases, with 10 bases between the two germline ends. CDR3 amino acids: CASSLTRIMNTEAFF. The CDR3 DNA reads TGTGCCAGCAGCTTAACGCGTATTATGAACACTGAAGCTTTCTTT.

This chain joins TRBV28 and TRBJ2-7; tentatively, D is TRBD1 or TRBD2 (6 bases each). In germline, CDR1 is MDHEN, CDR2 SYDVKM. V was shortened by 6 bases and J by 9 bases, with 15 bases between the two germline ends. CDR3 length: 12 residues. CDR3 region: CASRPGASRQYF. The CDR3 bases are TGTGCCAGCAGACCGGGGGCATCAAGGCAGTACTTC.